This entry lists 26 T cell receptor beta chains sequenced from one sample in a study of cytomegalovirus exposure and HLA in healthy donors. Researchers ran the PCR with 60 Vbeta and 13 Jbeta primers. Sequenced by immunoSEQ multiplex PCR; TCRdb stores in-frame clones only, minus some. The sample carries about 150,000 clones, 74% recorded once. The sequenced material came from PBMCs. Receptor source: a man under 40 in good health and CMV-seronegative.

This clone was counted a few times. The CDR3 sequence: CASSQDGQGREQYF. The CDR3 DNA is TGCGCCAGCAGCCAAGACGGCCAGGGCCGCGAGCAGTACTTC. The V call is TRBV4-3, the J call TRBJ2-7, with a weak D call TRBD1 (5 bases). There are 14 residues in the CDR3. Trimming cost V 0 bases and J 6 bases, with 12 bases left between them. The germline gives CDR1 LGHNA, CDR2 YSLEER.

This clone was detected only a few times. The V gene is TRBV28, the J gene TRBJ1-5; no clear D. This CDR3 is 15 amino acids long. V was pared by 6 bases and J by 0 bases, with 12 bases between. The germline V gene has CDR1 MDHEN and CDR2 SYDVKM. The CDR3 region has the DNA TGTGCCAGCAGACCCGACACATATAGCAATCAGCCCCAGCATTTT. It is translated as CASRPDTYSNQPQHF.

This clone was counted between two and nine times. The chain employs TRBV29-1 and TRBJ1-2; D perhaps matches TRBD1 (6 bases). The CDR3 consists of 15 residues. CDR1 and CDR2 (germline): SQVTM, ANQGSEA. V was clipped by 6 bases and J by 2 bases, with 19 bases between them. CDR3 in DNA: TGCAGCGTCCACGGCCTACAGGGTTCGAACTATGGCTACACCTTC. It yields the protein CSVHGLQGSNYGYTF.

This clone appeared a few times. The rearrangement joins TRBV6-4 to TRBJ2-1; TRBD2 agrees at 11 bases. The CDR3 is 15 amino acids. The junction had 1 base not matched to a gene; V was cut back by 0 bases and J by 6 bases. The germline gives CDR1 MRHNA, CDR2 SNTAGT. CDR3 amino acids: CASSDSSGGANEQFF. CDR3 in DNA: TGTGCCAGCAGTGACTCTAGCGGGGGGGCCAATGAGCAGTTCTTC.

The chain carries TRBV9 and TRBJ1-2, with a tentative D call TRBD1 (6 bases). The CDR3 sequence is 12 residues long. CDR1 and CDR2 (germline): SGDLS, YYNGEE. V was cut by 3 bases and J by 8 bases, with 11 bases left in between. The CDR3 nucleotides are TGTGCCAGCAGCGACTACAGGGTCGGCTACACCTTC. This translates into CASSDYRVGYTF.

The CDR3 sequence: CASSETTGLSEQYF. Here the CDR3 DNA reads TGTGCCAGCAGTGAAACGACAGGGTTGAGCGAGCAGTACTTC. The chain is built from TRBV2 and TRBJ2-7, with TRBD1 identical over 7 bases. With V trimmed by 2 bases and J by 6 bases, 7 bases remained unmatched. The CDR3 spans 14 residues. The V gene's germline CDR1 is SNHLY and CDR2 FYNNEI.

This clone was detected a few times. This rearrangement joins TRBV9 to TRBJ1-5; possibly TRBD1 for D (6 bases). The CDR3 sequence is 14 residues long. The germline V gene encodes CDR1 SGDLS and CDR2 YYNGEE. Trimming removed 3 bases at V and 7 bases at J, with 14 bases between. Here the CDR3 reads CASSGTGIFQPQHF. The CDR3 nucleotides read TGTGCCAGCAGCGGTACAGGGATTTTCCAGCCCCAGCATTTT.

This rearrangement joins TRBV7-9 to TRBJ1-2, with D possibly being TRBD1 (5 bases). CDR1 and CDR2 from the germline V gene are SEHNR and FQNEAQ (reference sequence). Trimming took off 1 base at V and 5 bases at J, with 11 bases between the two ends. This CDR3 comprises 14 residues. The CDR3 is CASSLGQGGYGYTF. Here the CDR3 DNA reads TGTGCCAGCAGCTTAGGCCAGGGAGGGTATGGCTACACCTTC.

The rearrangement joins TRBV7-2 to TRBJ2-3, with D perhaps TRBD2 (6 bases). CDR3 size: 15 residues. Trimming stripped 2 bases from V and 1 base from J, with 10 bases between. The germline V gene encodes CDR1 SGHTA and CDR2 FQGNSA. CDR3: CASSLMPSGTDTQYF. The CDR3 DNA follows: TGTGCCAGCAGCTTAATGCCTAGCGGCACAGATACGCAGTATTTT.

V usage is TRBV18 and J usage is TRBJ1-1; possibly TRBD1 for D (5 bases). Trimming left V 1 base short and J 2 bases short, with 11 bases between. CDR1 is KGHSH, CDR2 LQKENI, per germline. There are 15 residues in the CDR3. In nucleotides, the CDR3 is TGTGCCAGCTCACCACAGCGCCAGGGTAACACTGAAGCTTTCTTT. Translation: CASSPQRQGNTEAFF.

The table lists this clone with a count of one. This same CDR3 is encoded by further DNA sequences in the sample. The chain links TRBV6-1 to TRBJ1-4, with a weak D call TRBD1 (5 bases). V shed 4 bases and J shed 0 bases, with 9 bases lying between them. The CDR3 length is 15 residues. Per germline, CDR1 MNHNS and CDR2 SASEGT. This CDR3 is CASSADSATNEKLFF. CDR3 sequence (DNA): TGTGCCAGCAGTGCAGACAGTGCAACTAATGAAAAACTGTTTTTT.

The chain carries TRBV5-4 and TRBJ1-4; possible D gene TRBD1, 6 bases. CDR1 SGHNT and CDR2 YYREEE come from the germline V gene (reference sequence). The CDR3 has 14 residues. The ends were cut back, 1 base at V and 6 bases at J, with 10 bases in the middle. The CDR3: CASSLRGADEKLFF. As DNA, the CDR3 is TGTGCCAGCAGCTTGCGGGGGGCGGATGAAAAACTGTTTTTT.

The chain carries TRBV4-3 and TRBJ1-1; TRBD1 matches at 7 bases. This CDR3 has 15 amino acids. V dropped 1 base and J dropped 4; count of bases not matched to a gene: 6. Germline V gene sequence: CDR1 LGHNA, CDR2 YSLEER. CDR3 in amino acids: CASSQAVRGFTEAFF. CDR3 bases: TGCGCCAGCAGCCAAGCTGTCAGGGGGTTCACTGAAGCTTTCTTT.

The genes are TRBV27 and TRBJ2-6, with 7 bases fitting TRBD1. Germline CDR1 MNHEY, CDR2 SMNVEV (reference sequence). J gave up 4 bases and V 4 bases, and 4 bases lay outside the gene matches. The CDR3 is 15 residues long. The CDR3 coding sequence is TGTGCCAGCAGTTCCACAGGGGTCGGGGCCAACGTCCTGACTTTC. Translated: CASSSTGVGANVLTF.

The rearrangement links TRBV10-3 to TRBJ2-7, with 8 nucleotides matching TRBD1. Germline-derived CDR1 and CDR2 are ENHRY and SYGVKD. J gave up 4 bases and V 0 bases, and 5 bases lay outside the gene matches. The CDR3 contains 15 residues. The CDR3 spells CAISESRTGLYEQYF. The DNA for the CDR3 is TGTGCCATCAGTGAGTCCAGGACAGGGTTATACGAGCAGTACTTC.

The count of this clone is one. The rearrangement joins TRBV11-2 to TRBJ1-1, with 7 bases identical to TRBD1. The trim removed 3 bases at V and 4 bases at J, leaving 5 bases unmatched. From germline, CDR1 is SGHAT and CDR2 FQNNGV. The CDR3 runs 14 residues. The CDR3 coding sequence is TGTGCCAGCAGCTTCACAGGGGCGGGCACTGAAGCTTTCTTT. It encodes CASSFTGAGTEAFF.

The V call is TRBV4-3, the J call TRBJ2-3; TRBD1 matches 9 bases. Trimming at V came to 2 bases and at J to 4 bases, leaving 4 bases not matched to a gene. Germline V lookup: CDR1 LGHNA, CDR2 YSLEER. The CDR3 consists of 15 residues. CDR3 sequence: CASSQFTGGADTQYF. CDR3 DNA: TGCGCCAGCAGCCAATTTACAGGGGGCGCAGATACGCAGTATTTT.

This clone occurred once. This rearrangement joins TRBV6-5 to TRBJ1-6, with D unclear. Trimming pared 0 bases from V and 8 bases from J, leaving 14 bases between. CDR3 length equals 16 residues. CDR1 is MNHEY and CDR2 is SVGAGI in the germline V gene. CDR3 sequence reads: CASSYSPGLLDSPLHF. DNA of the CDR3: TGTGCCAGCAGTTACTCGCCAGGCCTCTTGGATTCACCCCTCCACTTT.

This chain uses TRBV15 with TRBJ1-2; TRBD1 matches at 8 bases. The CDR3 spans 14 residues. V lost 4 bases and J lost 2; bases outside the gene matches: 3. CDR1 and CDR2 (germline): LNHNV, YYDKDF (reference sequence). The CDR3 DNA reads TGTGCCACCAGCACGGGACAGGCCAACTATGGCTACACCTTC. It translates to CATSTGQANYGYTF.

The chain links TRBV7-6 to TRBJ2-7, with TRBD1 identical over 8 bases. The CDR3 runs 15 residues. Germline CDR1 reads SGHVS; CDR2 reads FNYEAQ. V trimming: 5 bases; J trimming: 5 bases; junction bases outside the gene matches: 11. The CDR3 sequence is CASSGRTGLINEQYF. The CDR3 DNA is TGTGCCAGCAGCGGAAGGACAGGGTTGATAAACGAGCAGTACTTC.

The rearrangement joins TRBV18 to TRBJ2-2; a possible D gene is TRBD1 (6 bases). Germline CDR1 and CDR2: KGHSH and LQKENI. The CDR3 is 14 residues long. The V and J ends lost 6 bases and 7 bases respectively, with 15 bases between them. The CDR3 DNA sequence: TGTGCCAGCTCTCCTGATACAGGGATCGGGGAGCTGTTTTTT. The encoded protein is CASSPDTGIGELFF.

The J gene is TRBJ1-2, the V gene TRBV5-1; 8 bases match TRBD1. V dropped 2 bases and J dropped 4; count of bases not matched to a gene: 13. The CDR3 sequence is 17 residues long. Looked up from germline, CDR1 is SGHRS and CDR2 is YFSETQ. CDR3 protein: CASSFSGQGGSFYGYTF. CDR3 sequence (DNA): TGCGCCAGCAGCTTTTCTGGACAGGGCGGGAGTTTCTATGGCTACACCTTC.

The V and J genes are TRBV2 and TRBJ1-2; 7 bases are shared with TRBD1. CDR1 and CDR2 from the germline V gene are SNHLY and FYNNEI. J gave up 4 bases and V 0 bases, and 5 bases lay outside the gene matches. This CDR3 has 15 residues. The CDR3 spells CASSEAGGRGYGYTF. The CDR3 DNA follows: TGTGCCAGCAGTGAAGCAGGGGGCCGCGGCTATGGCTACACCTTC.

The chain links TRBV13 to TRBJ2-7; 7 positions agree with TRBD1. Losses at the gene ends were 4 bases for V and 3 bases for J; bases not matched to a gene: 3. The V gene's germline CDR1 is PRHDT and CDR2 FYEKMQ (reference sequence). The CDR3 contains 13 residues. This CDR3 is CASSSTGFYEQYF. In nucleotides, the CDR3 is TGTGCCAGCAGCTCGACAGGGTTCTACGAGCAGTACTTC.

V is TRBV6-6 and J is TRBJ1-1, with a weak D call TRBD1 (5 bases). Trimming cost V 2 bases and J 1 base, with 8 bases left between them. The CDR3 loop spans 14 amino acids. The germline CDR1 and CDR2 sequences are MNHNY and SVGAGI (reference sequence). CDR3 sequence (DNA): TGTGCCAGCAGTTACGGGGGGTCGAACACTGAAGCTTTCTTT. It translates to CASSYGGSNTEAFF.

The V and J genes are TRBV5-1 and TRBJ2-1, with D hard to call. V gave up 4 bases and J gave up 7 bases, with 15 bases separating them. The germline V gene encodes CDR1 SGHRS and CDR2 YFSETQ. CDR3 size: 14 residues. CDR3 nucleotides: TGCGCCAGCAGCCCGTCAAGTAGTGAAAATGAGCAGTTCTTC. Translated, it gives CASSPSSSENEQFF.